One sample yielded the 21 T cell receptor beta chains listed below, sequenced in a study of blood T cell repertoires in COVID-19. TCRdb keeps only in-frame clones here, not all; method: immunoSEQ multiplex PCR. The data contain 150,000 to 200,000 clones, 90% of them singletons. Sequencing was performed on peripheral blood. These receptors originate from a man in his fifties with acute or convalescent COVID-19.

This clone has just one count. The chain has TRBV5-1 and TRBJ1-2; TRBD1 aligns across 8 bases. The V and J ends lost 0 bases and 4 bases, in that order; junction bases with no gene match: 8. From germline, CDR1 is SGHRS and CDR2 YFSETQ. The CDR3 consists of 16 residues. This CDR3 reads CASSLEYDRGSYGYTF. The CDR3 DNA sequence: TGCGCCAGCAGCTTGGAGTATGACAGGGGCAGCTATGGCTACACCTTC.

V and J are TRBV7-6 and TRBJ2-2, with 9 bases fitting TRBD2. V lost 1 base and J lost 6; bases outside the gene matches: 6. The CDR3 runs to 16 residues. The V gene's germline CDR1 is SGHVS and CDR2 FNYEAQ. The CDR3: CASSLEWREGSGELFF. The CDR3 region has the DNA TGTGCCAGCAGCTTAGAGTGGCGGGAGGGCTCCGGGGAGCTGTTTTTT.

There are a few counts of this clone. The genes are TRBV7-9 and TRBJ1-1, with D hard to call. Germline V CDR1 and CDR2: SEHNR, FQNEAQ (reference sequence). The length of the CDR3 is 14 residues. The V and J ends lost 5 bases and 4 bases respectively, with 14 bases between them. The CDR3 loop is CASSPRAYGTEAFF. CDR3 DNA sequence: TGTGCCAGCAGCCCGAGGGCGTATGGCACTGAAGCTTTCTTT.

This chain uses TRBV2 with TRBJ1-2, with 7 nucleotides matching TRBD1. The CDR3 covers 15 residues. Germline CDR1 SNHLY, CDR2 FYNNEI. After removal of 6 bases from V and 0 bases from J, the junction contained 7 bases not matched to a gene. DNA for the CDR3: TGTGCCAGCAGGACAACAGGGGTGGCTAACTATGGCTACACCTTC. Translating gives CASRTTGVANYGYTF.

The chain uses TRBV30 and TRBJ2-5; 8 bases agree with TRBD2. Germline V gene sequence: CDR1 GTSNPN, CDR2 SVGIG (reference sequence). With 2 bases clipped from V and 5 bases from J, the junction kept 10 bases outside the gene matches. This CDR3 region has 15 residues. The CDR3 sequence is CAWSPRGGIMETQYF. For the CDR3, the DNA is TGTGCCTGGAGTCCCCGGGGGGGTATCATGGAGACCCAGTACTTC.

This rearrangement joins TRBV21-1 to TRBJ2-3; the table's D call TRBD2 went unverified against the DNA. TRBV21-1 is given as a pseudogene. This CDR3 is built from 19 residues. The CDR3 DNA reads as TGTGCCAGCAGCACCTCGGGTTTGCGGGAAATCGGGGTCACAGATACGCAGTATTTT. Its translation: CASSTSGLREIGVTDTQYF.

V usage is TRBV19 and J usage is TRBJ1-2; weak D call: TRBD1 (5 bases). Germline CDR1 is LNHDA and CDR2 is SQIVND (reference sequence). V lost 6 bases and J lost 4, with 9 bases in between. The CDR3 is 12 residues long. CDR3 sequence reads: CASSREGYGYTF. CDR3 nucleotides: TGTGCCAGTAGCAGGGAAGGCTATGGCTACACCTTC. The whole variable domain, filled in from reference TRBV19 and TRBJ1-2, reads DGGITQSPKYLFRKEGQNVTLSCEQNLNHDAMYWYRQDPGQGLRLIYYSQIVNDFQKGDIAEGYSVSREKKESFPLTVTSAQKNPTAFYLCASSREGYGYTFGSGTRLTVV.

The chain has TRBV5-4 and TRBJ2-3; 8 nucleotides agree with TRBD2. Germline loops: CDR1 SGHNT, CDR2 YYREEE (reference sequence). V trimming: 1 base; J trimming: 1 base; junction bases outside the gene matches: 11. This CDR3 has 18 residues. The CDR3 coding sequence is TGTGCCAGCAGCTTGCATTCTTTCGCTAGCGGGCGCACAGATACGCAGTATTTT. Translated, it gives CASSLHSFASGRTDTQYF.

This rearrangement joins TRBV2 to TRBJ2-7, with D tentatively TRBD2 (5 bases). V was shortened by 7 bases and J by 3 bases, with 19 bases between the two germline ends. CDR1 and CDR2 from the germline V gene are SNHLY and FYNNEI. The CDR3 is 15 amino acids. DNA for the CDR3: TGTGCCAGCAATCGAGGGTCGTACTTGGGCTACGAGCAGTACGTC. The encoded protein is CASNRGSYLGYEQYV.

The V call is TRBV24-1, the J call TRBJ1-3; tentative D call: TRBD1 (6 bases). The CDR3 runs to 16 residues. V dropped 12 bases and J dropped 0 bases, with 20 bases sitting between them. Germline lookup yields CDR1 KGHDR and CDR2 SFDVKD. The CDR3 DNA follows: TGTGCCGTTTATCGGACAGCCACCGCCTCTGGAAACACCATATATTTT. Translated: CAVYRTATASGNTIYF.

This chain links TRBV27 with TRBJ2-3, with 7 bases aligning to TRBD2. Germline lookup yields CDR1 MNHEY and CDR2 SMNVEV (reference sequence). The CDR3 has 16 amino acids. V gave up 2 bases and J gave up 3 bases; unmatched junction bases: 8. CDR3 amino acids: CASSLIRQGGTDTQYF. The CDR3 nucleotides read TGTGCCAGCAGTTTAATACGGCAGGGAGGGACAGATACGCAGTATTTT.

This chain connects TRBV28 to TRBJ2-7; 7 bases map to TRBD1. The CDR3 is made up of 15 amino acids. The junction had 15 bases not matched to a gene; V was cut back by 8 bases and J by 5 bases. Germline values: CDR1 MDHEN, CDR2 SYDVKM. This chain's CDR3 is CASVKGGRGSDEQYF. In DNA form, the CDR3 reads TGTGCCAGCGTGAAAGGGGGCAGGGGTTCCGACGAGCAGTACTTC.

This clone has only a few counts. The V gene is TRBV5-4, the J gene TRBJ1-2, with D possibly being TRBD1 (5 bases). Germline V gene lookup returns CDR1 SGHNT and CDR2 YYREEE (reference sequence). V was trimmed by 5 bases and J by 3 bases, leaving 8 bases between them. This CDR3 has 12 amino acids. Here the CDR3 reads CASREGYYGYTF. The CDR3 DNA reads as TGTGCCAGCAGGGAGGGGTACTATGGCTACACCTTC.

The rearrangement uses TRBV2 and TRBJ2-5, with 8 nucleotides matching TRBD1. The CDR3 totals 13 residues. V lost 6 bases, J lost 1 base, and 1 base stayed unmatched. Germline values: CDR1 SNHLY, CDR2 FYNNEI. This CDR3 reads CASRGTGQETQYF. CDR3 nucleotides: TGTGCCAGCAGAGGGACAGGCCAAGAGACCCAGTACTTC.

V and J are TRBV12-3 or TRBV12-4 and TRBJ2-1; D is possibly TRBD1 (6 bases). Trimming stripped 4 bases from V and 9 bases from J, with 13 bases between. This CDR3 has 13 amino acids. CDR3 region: CASSSHRDTEQFF. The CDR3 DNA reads TGTGCCAGCAGTTCTCACCGGGACACTGAGCAGTTCTTC.

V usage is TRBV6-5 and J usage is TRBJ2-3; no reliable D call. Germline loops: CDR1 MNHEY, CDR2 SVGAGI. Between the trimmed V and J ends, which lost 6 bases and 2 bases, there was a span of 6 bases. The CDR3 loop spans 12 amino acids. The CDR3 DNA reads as TGTGCCAGCAGACATTTCACAGATACGCAGTATTTT. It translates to CASRHFTDTQYF.

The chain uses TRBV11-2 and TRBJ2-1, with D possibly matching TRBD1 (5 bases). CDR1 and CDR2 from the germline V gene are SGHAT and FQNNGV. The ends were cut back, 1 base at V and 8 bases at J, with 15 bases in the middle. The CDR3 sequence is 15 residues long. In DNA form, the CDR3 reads TGTGCCAGCAGCTTAGTTGGCCAGGGATTGGATGAGCAGTTCTTC. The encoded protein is CASSLVGQGLDEQFF.

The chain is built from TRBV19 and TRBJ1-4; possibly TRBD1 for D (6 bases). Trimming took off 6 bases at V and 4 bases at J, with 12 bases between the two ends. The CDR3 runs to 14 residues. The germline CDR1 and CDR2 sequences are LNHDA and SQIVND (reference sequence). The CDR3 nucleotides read TGTGCCAGTAGCTTCATGGACAGTAATGAAAAACTGTTTTTT. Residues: CASSFMDSNEKLFF.

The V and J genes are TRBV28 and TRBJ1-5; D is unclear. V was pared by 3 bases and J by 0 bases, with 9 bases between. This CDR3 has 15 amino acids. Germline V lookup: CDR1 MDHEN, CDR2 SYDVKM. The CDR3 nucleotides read TGTGCCAGCAGTTTGGGCAGGCTTAGCAATCAGCCCCAGCATTTT. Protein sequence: CASSLGRLSNQPQHF.

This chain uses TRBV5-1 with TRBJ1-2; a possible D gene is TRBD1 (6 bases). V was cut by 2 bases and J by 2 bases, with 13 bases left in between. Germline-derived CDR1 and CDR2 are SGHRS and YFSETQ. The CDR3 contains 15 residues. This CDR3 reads CASSLGAGANYGYTF. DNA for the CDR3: TGCGCCAGCAGCTTAGGGGCAGGGGCGAACTATGGCTACACCTTC.

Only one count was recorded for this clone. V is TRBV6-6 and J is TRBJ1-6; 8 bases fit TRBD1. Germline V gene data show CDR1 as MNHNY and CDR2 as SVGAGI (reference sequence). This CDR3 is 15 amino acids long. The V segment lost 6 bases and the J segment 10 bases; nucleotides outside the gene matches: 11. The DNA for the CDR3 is TGTGCCAGCAGCCTCAGGGGGCGCGGGGTGTCACCCCTCCACTTT. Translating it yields CASSLRGRGVSPLHF.